The 14 T cell receptor beta chains below all came from one sample that was sequenced in a study of blood T cells in healthy people across ages. The authors ran a second PCR of about 7 to 12 cycles using a sample-barcoded 5' primer and a J-beta primer mix. TCRdb called the 5' RACE reads again in MiXCR, with one record for every CDR3 protein. The sample has roughly 1,800,000 distinct CDR3 sequences, around 48% seen once; the top ten hold approximately 2%. The sequenced material came from blood. The receptors come from a woman aged 40 to 49 in good health.

This chain connects TRBV5-1 to TRBJ2-2, with 8 bases matching TRBD2. V lost 0 bases to trimming and J lost 6 bases; unmatched junction nucleotides: 4. Germline-derived CDR1 and CDR2 are SGHRS and YFSETQ. This CDR3 has 15 amino acids. Here the CDR3 reads CASSLEASGPGELFF. The CDR3 coding sequence is TGCGCCAGCAGCTTGGAGGCTAGCGGGCCCGGGGAGCTGTTTTTT.

V is TRBV6-2 or TRBV6-3 and J is TRBJ2-5; 15 positions match TRBD2. CDR1 is MNHEY and CDR2 is SVGEGT in the germline V gene. This CDR3 is 16 amino acids long. Trimming at V came to 6 bases and at J to 4 bases, leaving 6 bases not matched to a gene. DNA for the CDR3: TGTGCCAGCAGGACGGGACTAGCGGGGGGTCTAGAGACCCAGTACTTC. Protein: CASRTGLAGGLETQYF.

The chain employs TRBV6-2 or TRBV6-3 and TRBJ2-5; no clear D. The J call could be wrong; TRBJ2-7 is a better fit for the DNA end. Germline V gene data show CDR1 as MNHEY and CDR2 as SVGEGT. The CDR3 consists of 13 residues. Here the CDR3 reads CASRQPTRSEQYF. DNA of the CDR3: TGTGCCAGCAGACAACCGACGCGGAGCGAGCAGTACTTC.

The rearrangement uses TRBV5-8 and TRBJ2-3, with 7 bases that match TRBD1. The length of the CDR3 is 16 residues. The germline V gene encodes CDR1 SGHTS and CDR2 YDEGEE. The trim removed 0 bases at V and 4 bases at J, leaving 8 bases unmatched. The DNA for the CDR3 is TGTGCCAGCAGCTTGGGAAGAGGACAGGTTGCAGATACGCAGTATTTT. This codes for CASSLGRGQVADTQYF.

In its sample, this clonotype was seen a few times. The chain joins TRBV27 to TRBJ2-7; a weak D match, TRBD2 (6 bases). The CDR3 consists of 18 residues. Trimming took off 5 bases at V and 2 bases at J, with 25 bases between the two ends. Germline lookup yields CDR1 MNHEY and CDR2 SMNVEV (reference sequence). The CDR3 is CASSPSPFEEGEPYEQYF. In nucleotides, the CDR3 is TGTGCCAGCAGTCCCTCACCCTTTGAGGAGGGAGAACCCTACGAGCAGTACTTC.

V usage is TRBV7-9 and J usage is TRBJ2-7; D gene unclear. Germline V gene lookup returns CDR1 SEHNR and CDR2 FQNEAQ (reference sequence). V was cut by 5 bases and J by 9 bases, with 23 bases left in between. The CDR3 loop spans 15 amino acids. The CDR3 reads CASSHPNGGSPGQYF. DNA for the CDR3: TGTGCCAGCAGCCACCCGAATGGTGGCTCCCCAGGGCAGTACTTC.

This clonotype has just a few counts. The V gene is TRBV4-3, the J gene TRBJ2-5, with D possibly matching TRBD2 (7 bases). Germline assignment: CDR1 LGHNA and CDR2 YSLEER. The ends were cut back, 0 bases at V and 6 bases at J, with 17 bases in the middle. This CDR3 comprises 16 residues. CDR3 nucleotides: TGCGCCAGCAGCCAAGATGGAGAGGGGGAGGGAAAGACCCAGTACTTC. Translation gives CASSQDGEGEGKTQYF.

The genes are TRBV20-1 and TRBJ1-4; D gene unclear. The CDR3 contains 16 residues. Trimming left V 2 bases short and J 5 bases short, with 18 bases between. Germline V gene data show CDR1 as DFQATT and CDR2 as SNEGSKA (reference sequence). CDR3 bases: TGCAGTGCTAGAAGGAGGGCAGGCAGAATAAATGAAAAACTGTTTTTT. This codes for CSARRRAGRINEKLFF.

This clonotype was seen just once. The chain links TRBV29-1 to TRBJ2-3, with D perhaps assigned TRBD1 or TRBD2 (5 bases each). Trimming took 1 base from V and 0 from J, leaving 11 bases between them. Per the germline V gene, CDR1 is SQVTM and CDR2 is ANQGSEA. This CDR3 has 15 residues. This chain's CDR3 is CSVEGDAASTDTQYF. The CDR3 DNA reads as TGCAGCGTTGAAGGGGACGCAGCTAGCACAGATACGCAGTATTTT.

The V gene is TRBV7-8, the J gene TRBJ1-1, with no clear D. CDR3 length equals 12 residues. Trimming took off 5 bases at V and 6 bases at J, with 10 bases between the two ends. The V gene's germline CDR1 is SGHVS and CDR2 FQNEAQ. For the CDR3, the DNA is TGTGCCAGCAGCCACCTCCGAGCTGAAGCTTTCTTT. This encodes CASSHLRAEAFF.

V is TRBV29-1 and J is TRBJ2-1, with 13 nucleotides matching TRBD2. CDR3 length: 17 residues. The germline CDR1 and CDR2 sequences are SQVTM and ANQGSEA. V dropped 8 bases and J dropped 0; count of bases not matched to a gene: 10. The CDR3 bases are TGCAGCTACCGGACTAGCGGGGGTCTTAGCTCCTACAATGAGCAGTTCTTC. Translation: CSYRTSGGLSSYNEQFF.

The chain carries TRBV20-1 and TRBJ2-3; D is uncertain. This CDR3 spans 14 amino acids. Germline V gives CDR1 DFQATT, CDR2 SNEGSKA (reference sequence). Trimming pared 0 bases from V and 0 bases from J, leaving 7 bases between. In nucleotides, the CDR3 is TGCAGTGCTAGAGACAGTCCTAGCACAGATACGCAGTATTTT. This sequence encodes CSARDSPSTDTQYF.

Note on this clonotype: Sequence at one end of the junction differs from germline and may be a read error. CDR3 nucleotide sequence: TGCAGCTACGAGGCTAGCGGGGGGTCCTACGATGAGCAGTTCTTC. Its translation is CSYEASGGSYDEQFF. This chain connects TRBV20-1 to TRBJ2-1; 11 bases line up with TRBD2. Looked up from germline, CDR1 is DFQATT and CDR2 is SNEGSKA (reference sequence). This CDR3 contains 15 residues.

A few counts support this clonotype. The CDR3 DNA reads as TGTGCCAGCAGCTTAGTGTCCGGGGCAGCGAATGGGTACTTC. Translated: CASSLVSGAANGYF. V gene TRBV7-9 combines with J gene TRBJ2-7, with D tentatively TRBD1 or TRBD2 (5 bases each). With 1 base removed from V and 12 bases from J, the gap between germline ends came to 19 bases. The V gene's germline CDR1 is SEHNR and CDR2 FQNEAQ (reference sequence). The CDR3 loop spans 14 amino acids.